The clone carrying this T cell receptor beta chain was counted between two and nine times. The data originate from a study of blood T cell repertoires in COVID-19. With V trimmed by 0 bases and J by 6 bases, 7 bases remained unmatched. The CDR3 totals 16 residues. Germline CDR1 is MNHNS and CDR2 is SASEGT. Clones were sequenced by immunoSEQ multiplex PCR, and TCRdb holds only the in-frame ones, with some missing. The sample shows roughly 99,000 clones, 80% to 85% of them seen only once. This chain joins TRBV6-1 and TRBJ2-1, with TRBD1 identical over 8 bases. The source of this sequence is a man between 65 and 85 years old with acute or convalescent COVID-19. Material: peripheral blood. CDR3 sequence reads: CASSEAQDRARNEQFF. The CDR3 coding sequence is TGTGCCAGCAGTGAAGCTCAGGACAGGGCGCGCAATGAGCAGTTCTTC.